This entry features one T cell receptor (beta chain) sequence. This clone has just a few counts. Its antigen is currently not known. It has no much larger one-base neighbor in the sample; base qualities were not kept. Library prep was done by the immunoSEQ multiplex PCR assay. Sourced from immuneACCESS, this table was stored by TCRdb with only in-frame sequences that have V and J called. A share of the clones is absent; for the studies checked, an unresolved V gene accounts for under half, and the remainder has no known explanation. For this sample the table gives approximately 82,000 clones, of which more than 90% were detected only once. Jointly, the top ten make up about 0.38% of the sample. The CDR3, cysteine through phenylalanine, is 15 amino acids long. CDR3 DNA only is kept here, 45 bases in frame from base 1. Via the germline V gene (reference sequence), CDR1 is MNHEY and CDR2 SMNVEV. Between the V and J ends, shortened by 0 bases and 5 bases respectively, the junction contains 14 bases.

This entry is derived from a study of technical replicates of blood from a handful of donors (dated by TCRdb to about 2017). The rearrangement joined TRBV27 to TRBJ2-7; the D gene lacks a confident call. Sequenced material: T cells isolated from PBMCs. The receptor was isolated from a human donor in good health. Some clones in this sample may be carry-over from other donors' samples. CDR3 loop: CASSLSGRSNHEQYF. The nucleotide sequence reads TGTGCCAGCAGTTTATCCGGTCGGAGTAATCACGAGCAGTACTTC.